This T cell receptor (beta chain) appears in the sequencing data of a study of T-cell reconstitution after alpha-beta-depleted transplantation in children (dated by TCRdb to about 2016). A note on the overall study: The study quantitatively tracked T-cell immune reconstitution after TCRalphabeta/CD19-depleted allogeneic hematopoietic cell transplantation in children using TCR repertoire profiling.

Library prep was done by PCR. These reads were obtained on an Illumina HiSeq 2500. TCR libraries were prepared with molecular barcoding, using unique molecular identifiers to normalize TCRbeta repertoire quantification. TCRdb applied fastp at Q25 and MiXCR to the public reads, then kept only in-frame beta chains. Rows merge per CDR3 protein into single entries with the most common DNA and genes. The sample table shows more than 85,000 distinct CDR3 sequences, and 10% to 13% are seen once. Clones ranked in the top ten supply around 8.2% of the sample. The CDR3 spans 13 residues, from the cysteine through the phenylalanine. Just the 39-base CDR3 DNA is kept, in frame starting at base 1. CDR1 DFQATT and CDR2 SNEGSKA were looked up in the germline V gene (reference sequence). Cut back by 3 bases and 5 bases, the V and J ends lie 8 bases apart. This clonotype was detected many times. Its antigen is unknown. Per-nucleotide qualities are absent, and no much larger clonotype sits a single base away.

The receptor was derived from a human donor who donated a stem cell graft to a child with acute lymphoblastic leukemia. The chain is assembled from TRBV20-1 and TRBJ1-6; the D gene assignment is ambiguous. Specimen: PBMCs from the stem cell graft donor, collected from the stem cell graft. The sequenced DNA is TGCAGTGCTAGTGGTCCGGATAATTCACCCCTCCACTTT. Its coded protein is CSASGPDNSPLHF.